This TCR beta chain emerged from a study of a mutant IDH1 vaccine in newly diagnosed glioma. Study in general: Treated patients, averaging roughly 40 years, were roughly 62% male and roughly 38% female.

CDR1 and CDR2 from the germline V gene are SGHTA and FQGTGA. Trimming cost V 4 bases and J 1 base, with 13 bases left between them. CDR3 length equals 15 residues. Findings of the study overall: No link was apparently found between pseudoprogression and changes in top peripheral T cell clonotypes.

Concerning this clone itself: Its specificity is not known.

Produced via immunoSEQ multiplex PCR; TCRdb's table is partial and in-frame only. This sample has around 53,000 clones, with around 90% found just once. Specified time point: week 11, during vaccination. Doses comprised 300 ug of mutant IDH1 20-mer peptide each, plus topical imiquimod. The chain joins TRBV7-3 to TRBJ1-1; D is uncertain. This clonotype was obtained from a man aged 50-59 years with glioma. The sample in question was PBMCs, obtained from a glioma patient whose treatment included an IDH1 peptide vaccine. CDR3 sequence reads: CASSSRTAPNTEAFF. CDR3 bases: TGTGCCAGCAGCTCCCGGACCGCCCCGAACACTGAAGCTTTCTTT.